Listed below are T cell receptor beta chains from one sample, sequenced in a study of cytomegalovirus exposure and HLA in healthy donors. Produced via immunoSEQ multiplex PCR; TCRdb's table is partial and in-frame only. The table has roughly 200,000 clones, just over 75% seen once. Sequenced material: PBMCs. The origin of the receptors is a woman in her sixties or seventies in good health and CMV-seropositive. The CDR3 runs from the conserved cysteine through the conserved F or W. The D gene is left open where the match is weak.

TRBD1	TRBV7-8	TRBJ2-7	CASSLAPDRGGSYEQYF
.	TRBV7-9	TRBJ2-5	CASSLRSDGETQYF
.	TRBV5-1	TRBJ1-5	CASSLGGVGNQPQHF
.	TRBV30	TRBJ1-5	CAWSRVGGSNQPQHF
TRBD2	TRBV6-1	TRBJ2-5	CASSLLAGGQETQYF
TRBD1	TRBV7-9	TRBJ2-7	CASSRGQTPYEQYF
.	TRBV5-4	TRBJ2-2	CASSALLGGGELFF
.	TRBV5-4	TRBJ2-6	CASSLVRSSGANVLTF
TRBD2	TRBV4-2	TRBJ2-1	CASSQDQVAGSYEQFF
TRBD1	TRBV2	TRBJ2-2	CASRGDRGNTGELFF
.	TRBV19	TRBJ1-1	CASSSPAGPFGEAFF
TRBD1	TRBV2	.	CASSETQGQSHEQYF
TRBD2	TRBV5-1	TRBJ2-1	CANQAGGTHGAYNEQFF
TRBD2	TRBV11-2	TRBJ2-1	CASSLWTSGRAVDAQFF
.	TRBV29-1	TRBJ2-2	CSVGTVRGGTGELFF
TRBD1	TRBV4-2	TRBJ1-2	CASSQVNGQGIGGYTF
.	TRBV30	TRBJ1-1	CAWSVRGEAFF